What follows are 13 T cell receptor beta chains derived from one specimen sequenced in a study of T cell changes during pregnancy in multiple sclerosis (dated by TCRdb to between 2018 and 2021). Libraries were made using the immunoSEQ multiplex PCR assay. Not all clones reach the TCRdb copy of this immuneACCESS table, which keeps in-frame sequences only. Checked studies attribute under half of the gap to unresolved V genes and leave the rest unexplained. In this sample the table shows 100,000 or so clones, approximately 95% of which occur a single time. The ten largest clones represent more than 1.5% of the sample. The specimen was peripheral blood, collected after pregnancy. The receptors were sampled from a female donor in good health, enrolled as a control in a pregnancy study.

The J gene is TRBJ1-2, the V gene TRBV4-2; the D gene is possibly TRBD1 (6 bases). The CDR3 contains 17 residues. Germline CDR1 is LGHNA and CDR2 is YNFKEQ. V dropped 2 bases and J dropped 1 base, with 17 bases sitting between them. The CDR3, as DNA: TGTGCCAGCAGCCAACATAGTCGGGCAGGGGATAACTATGGCTACACCTTC. Protein sequence: CASSQHSRAGDNYGYTF.

The chain links TRBV6-5 to TRBJ2-1; perhaps TRBD1 as D (7 bases). The CDR3 runs to 14 residues. Germline-derived CDR1 and CDR2 are MNHEY and SVGAGI. V was cut by 6 bases and J by 6 bases, with 15 bases left in between. The CDR3 nucleotides read TGTGCCAGCAGGGAGACTAGGGGGCCCAATGAGCAGTTCTTC. It translates to CASRETRGPNEQFF.

The chain employs TRBV19 and TRBJ1-1; 7 bases are a match to TRBD1. CDR3 size: 14 residues. In germline, CDR1 is LNHDA, CDR2 SQIVND (reference sequence). Germline trimming cut 4 bases from V and 2 bases from J; bases unmatched to any gene: 4. The CDR3 here is CASSRDRENTEAFF. CDR3 DNA: TGTGCCAGTAGTAGAGACAGGGAAAACACTGAAGCTTTCTTT.

The V and J genes are TRBV18 and TRBJ1-2; tentative D call: TRBD1 (5 bases). V lost 5 bases and J lost 4, with 17 bases in between. CDR1 and CDR2 (germline): KGHSH, LQKENI. The CDR3 loop spans 15 amino acids. The CDR3 sequence: CASSISDQRGYGYTF. The CDR3 nucleotides are TGTGCCAGCTCAATTTCAGACCAAAGGGGCTATGGCTACACCTTC.

This clone was recorded a few times. The CDR3 DNA follows: TGTGCCAGCTCTCGGGAGACCCAGTACTTC. It specifies CASSRETQYF. The chain is built from TRBV2 and TRBJ2-5; D unresolved. Germline V gene data show CDR1 as SNHLY and CDR2 as FYNNEI. The CDR3 contains 10 residues. Trimming pared 8 bases from V and 5 bases from J, leaving 6 bases between.

The chain employs TRBV7-2 and TRBJ2-7; possible D gene TRBD2, 5 bases. The V end lost 3 bases, the J end lost 5 bases, and 5 bases lay between the germline ends. The CDR3 is 11 residues long. CDR1 and CDR2 (germline): SGHTA, FQGNSA. The CDR3 region has the DNA TGTGCCAGCAGCTTGAGGGACGAGCAGTACTTC. Encoded protein: CASSLRDEQYF.

The chain recombines TRBV2 with TRBJ2-2; D may be TRBD1 (5 bases). The CDR3 runs to 13 residues. The V end was cut by 7 bases, the J end by 1 base, with 7 bases between. Germline CDR1 reads SNHLY; CDR2 reads FYNNEI. CDR3: CASKTVNTGELFF. The CDR3 nucleotides are TGTGCCAGCAAGACAGTGAACACCGGGGAGCTGTTTTTT.

V and J are TRBV27 and TRBJ2-3; 9 bases are shared with TRBD2. Per the germline V gene, CDR1 is MNHEY and CDR2 is SMNVEV (reference sequence). This CDR3 contains 15 residues. J was trimmed by 7 bases and V by 3 bases; bases with no gene match: 8. The CDR3 nucleotides are TGTGCCAGCAGTTTTTTAGCGGGAGAGGCATATACGCAGTATTTT. It is translated as CASSFLAGEAYTQYF.

The gene calls are TRBV5-1 and TRBJ1-2, with D possibly being TRBD1 (6 bases). The CDR3 contains 15 residues. The V end lost 4 bases, the J end lost 3 bases, and 16 bases lay between the germline ends. CDR1 is SGHRS, CDR2 YFSETQ, per germline. CDR3 bases: TGCGCCAGCAGCGTTGACAGGTCGGGTTACTATGGCTACACCTTC. Its translation is CASSVDRSGYYGYTF.

The V and J genes are TRBV5-1 and TRBJ2-5; 9 bases are shared with TRBD1. Germline lookup yields CDR1 SGHRS and CDR2 YFSETQ. The CDR3 is made up of 16 amino acids. The V gene end was trimmed by 1 base and the J gene end by 2 bases; junction bases not matched to a gene: 6. The CDR3 nucleotides read TGCGCCAGCAGCTTGTCCCCGACAGGGGGTCAAGAGACCCAGTACTTC. It is translated as CASSLSPTGGQETQYF.

The chain uses TRBV28 and TRBJ2-5; 7 bases fit TRBD1. Germline loops: CDR1 MDHEN, CDR2 SYDVKM. Trimming took 3 bases from V and 0 from J; bases not matched to a gene: 13. The CDR3 length is 18 residues. This CDR3 reads CASSFTYKGQPNQETQYF. CDR3 coding DNA: TGTGCCAGCAGTTTTACCTATAAGGGACAGCCCAACCAAGAGACCCAGTACTTC.

The chain links TRBV7-9 to TRBJ2-7, with 7 bases aligning to TRBD1. The length of the CDR3 is 14 residues. Looked up from germline, CDR1 is SEHNR and CDR2 is FQNEAQ (reference sequence). The V gene end was trimmed by 1 base and the J gene end by 3 bases; junction bases not matched to a gene: 3. For the CDR3, the DNA is TGTGCCAGCAGCTTAGATTACAGGGGCTACGAGCAGTACTTC. This codes for CASSLDYRGYEQYF.

The chain links TRBV7-9 to TRBJ2-7; D might be TRBD2 (6 bases). V lost 3 bases to trimming and J lost 0 bases, with 12 bases between them. The CDR3 is 15 residues long. Germline V gene lookup returns CDR1 SEHNR and CDR2 FQNEAQ (reference sequence). The CDR3 region is CASSLEGSTSYEQYF. DNA of the CDR3: TGTGCCAGCAGCTTGGAGGGGTCCACCTCCTACGAGCAGTACTTC.